One T cell receptor beta chain is described in this entry. Its antigen remains unidentified. The trim removed 4 bases at V and 0 bases at J, leaving 7 bases unmatched. This CDR3 spans 16 amino acids. The germline CDR1 and CDR2 sequences are SEHNR and FQNEAQ (reference sequence). This sample was included in a study of cytomegalovirus exposure and HLA in healthy donors. Study-wide points: It was found in a later analysis that first-cohort TCR clusters tended to co-occur in the approximately 130 validation repertoires.

Generated by immunoSEQ multiplex PCR, the TCRdb table keeps only in-frame clones and is missing some. This table has some 140,000 clones, approximately 84% appearing once. This rearrangement joins TRBV7-9 to TRBJ1-1; 8 positions match TRBD1. Input material: PBMCs. This clonotype was sampled from a woman in her 30s in good health and CMV-seronegative. The CDR3 bases are TGTGCCAGCAGCTCCCCCAGGGGGCCCGTGAACACTGAAGCTTTCTTT. Amino acids: CASSSPRGPVNTEAFF.